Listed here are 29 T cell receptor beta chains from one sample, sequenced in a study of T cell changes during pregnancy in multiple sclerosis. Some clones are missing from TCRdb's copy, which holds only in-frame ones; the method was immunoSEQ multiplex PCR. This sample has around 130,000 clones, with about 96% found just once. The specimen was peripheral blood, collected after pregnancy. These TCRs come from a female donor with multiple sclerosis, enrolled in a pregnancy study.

The CDR3 bases are TGCAGCGTCCCCGGGACAGAGATCCTCGGAGAATATGGCTACACCTTC. It yields the protein CSVPGTEILGEYGYTF. The genes are TRBV29-1 and TRBJ1-2; 7 positions match TRBD1. CDR3 size: 16 residues. Looked up from germline, CDR1 is SQVTM and CDR2 is ANQGSEA. The V gene end was trimmed by 6 bases and the J gene end by 5 bases; junction bases not matched to a gene: 18. Looking up the rest from reference TRBV29-1 and TRBJ1-2 gives the full variable domain: SAVISQKPSRDICQRGTSLTIQCQVDSQVTMMFWYRQQPGQSLTLIATANQGSEATYESGFVIDKFPISRPNLTFSTLTVSNMSPEDSSIYLCSVPGTEILGEYGYTFGSGTRLTVV.

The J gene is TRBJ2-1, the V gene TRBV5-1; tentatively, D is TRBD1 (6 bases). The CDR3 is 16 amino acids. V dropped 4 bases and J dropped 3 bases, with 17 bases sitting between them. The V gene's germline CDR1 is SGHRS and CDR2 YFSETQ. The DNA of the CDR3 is TGCGCCAGCAGCCCCTCCCGCGGACAGCTCTACAATGAGCAGTTCTTC. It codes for CASSPSRGQLYNEQFF.

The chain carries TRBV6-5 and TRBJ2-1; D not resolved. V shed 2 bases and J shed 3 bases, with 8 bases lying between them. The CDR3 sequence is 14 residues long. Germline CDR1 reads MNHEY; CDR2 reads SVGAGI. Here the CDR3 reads CASSYIVGYNEQFF. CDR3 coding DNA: TGTGCCAGCAGTTACATAGTCGGCTACAATGAGCAGTTCTTC.

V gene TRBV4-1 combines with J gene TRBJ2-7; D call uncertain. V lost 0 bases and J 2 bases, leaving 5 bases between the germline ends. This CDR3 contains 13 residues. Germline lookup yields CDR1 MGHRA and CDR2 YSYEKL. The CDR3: CASSQELPYEQYF. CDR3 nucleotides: TGCGCCAGCAGCCAAGAACTACCCTACGAGCAGTACTTC.

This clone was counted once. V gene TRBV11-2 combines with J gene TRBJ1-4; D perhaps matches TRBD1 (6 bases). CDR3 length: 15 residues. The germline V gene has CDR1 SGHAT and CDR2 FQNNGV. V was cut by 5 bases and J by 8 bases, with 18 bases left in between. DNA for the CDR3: TGTGCCAGCAGCAACGACGGGGGGGCAGGGGAAAAACTGTTTTTT. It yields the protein CASSNDGGAGEKLFF.

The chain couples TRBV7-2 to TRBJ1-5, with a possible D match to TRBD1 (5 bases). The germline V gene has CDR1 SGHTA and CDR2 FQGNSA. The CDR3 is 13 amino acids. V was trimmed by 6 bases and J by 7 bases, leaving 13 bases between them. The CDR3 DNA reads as TGTGCCAGCAGTCAGAGGGGAGGACAGCCCCAGCATTTT. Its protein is CASSQRGGQPQHF.

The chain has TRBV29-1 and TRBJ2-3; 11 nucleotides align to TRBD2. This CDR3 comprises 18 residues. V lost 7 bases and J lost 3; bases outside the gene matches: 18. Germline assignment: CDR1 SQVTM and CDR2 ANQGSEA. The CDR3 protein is CSARSPDGTSGVTDTQYF. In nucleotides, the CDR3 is TGCAGCGCCCGCTCCCCAGATGGGACTAGCGGAGTAACAGATACGCAGTATTTT.

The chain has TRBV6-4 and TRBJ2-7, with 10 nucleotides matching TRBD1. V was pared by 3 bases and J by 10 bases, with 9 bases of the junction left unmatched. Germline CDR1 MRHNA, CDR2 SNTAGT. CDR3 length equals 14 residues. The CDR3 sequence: CASSEQPGQGSQYF. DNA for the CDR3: TGTGCCAGCAGTGAACAACCGGGACAGGGGAGCCAGTACTTC.

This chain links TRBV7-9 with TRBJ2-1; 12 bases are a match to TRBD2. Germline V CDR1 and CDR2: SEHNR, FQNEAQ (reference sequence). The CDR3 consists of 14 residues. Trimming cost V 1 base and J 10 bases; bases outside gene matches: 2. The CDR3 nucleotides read TGTGCCAGCAGCTTAGATCTAGCGGGAGGGGAGCAGTTCTTC. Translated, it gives CASSLDLAGGEQFF.

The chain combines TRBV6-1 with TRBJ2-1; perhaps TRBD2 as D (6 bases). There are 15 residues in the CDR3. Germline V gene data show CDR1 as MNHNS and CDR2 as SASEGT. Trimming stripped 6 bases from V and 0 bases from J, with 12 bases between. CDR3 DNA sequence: TGTGCCAGCAGCCTAAACGGGGGCTCCTACAATGAGCAGTTCTTC. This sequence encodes CASSLNGGSYNEQFF.

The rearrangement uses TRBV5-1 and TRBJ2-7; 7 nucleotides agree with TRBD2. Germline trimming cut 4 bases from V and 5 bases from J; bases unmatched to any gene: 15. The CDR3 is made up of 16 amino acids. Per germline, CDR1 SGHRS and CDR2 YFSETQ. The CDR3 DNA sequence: TGCGCCAGCAGCCCTACCTTAGGCGCGGGAGCCCACGAGCAGTACTTC. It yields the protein CASSPTLGAGAHEQYF.

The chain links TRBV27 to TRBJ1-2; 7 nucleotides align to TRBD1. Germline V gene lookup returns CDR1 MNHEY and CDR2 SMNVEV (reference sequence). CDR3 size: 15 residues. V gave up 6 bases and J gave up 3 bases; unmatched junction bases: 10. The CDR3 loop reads CASRSVIGGDYGYTF. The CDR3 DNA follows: TGTGCCAGCAGGTCGGTTATAGGGGGCGACTATGGCTACACCTTC.

The CDR3: CASSPRQGALGTGELFF. CDR3 in DNA: TGTGCCAGCTCACCACGACAGGGGGCCCTTGGCACCGGGGAGCTGTTTTTT. The genes are TRBV18 and TRBJ2-2; 10 bases fit TRBD1. The CDR3 sequence is 17 residues long. With 1 base clipped from V and 4 bases from J, the junction kept 6 bases outside the gene matches. Germline CDR1 KGHSH, CDR2 LQKENI. Filled out from reference TRBV18 and TRBJ2-2, the complete variable domain reads NAGVMQNPRHLVRRRGQEARLRCSPMKGHSHVYWYRQLPEEGLKFMVYLQKENIIDESGMPKERFSAEFPKEGPSILRIQQVVRGDSAAYFCASSPRQGALGTGELFFGEGSRLTVL.

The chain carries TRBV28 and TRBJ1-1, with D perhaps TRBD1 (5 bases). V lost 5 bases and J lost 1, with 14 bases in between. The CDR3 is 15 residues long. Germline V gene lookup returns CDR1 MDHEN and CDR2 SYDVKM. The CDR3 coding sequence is TGTGCCAGCAGTCCCTCCGGACATGGGAACACTGAAGCTTTCTTT. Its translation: CASSPSGHGNTEAFF.

CDR3 residues: CASSLRRERTDTQYF. CDR3 nucleotides: TGTGCCAGCAGCTTAAGGCGGGAACGCACAGATACGCAGTATTTT. The chain recombines TRBV11-1 with TRBJ2-3; weak D call: TRBD2 (6 bases). Germline CDR1 reads SGHAT; CDR2 reads FQDESV (reference sequence). The V end was cut by 2 bases, the J end by 1 base, with 10 bases between. The CDR3 consists of 15 residues.

The CDR3 nucleotides read TGTGCCAGCAGTTTCAACAGGGGCAACTATGGCTACACCTTC. Translating gives CASSFNRGNYGYTF. The rearrangement joins TRBV28 to TRBJ1-2, with 7 bases lining up with TRBD1. The germline V gene encodes CDR1 MDHEN and CDR2 SYDVKM. The V gene end was trimmed by 3 bases and the J gene end by 2 bases; junction bases not matched to a gene: 3. This CDR3 comprises 14 residues.

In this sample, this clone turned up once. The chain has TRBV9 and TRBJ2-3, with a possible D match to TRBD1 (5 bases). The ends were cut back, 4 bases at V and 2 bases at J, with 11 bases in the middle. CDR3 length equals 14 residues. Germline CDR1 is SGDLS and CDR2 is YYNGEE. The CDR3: CASSQGSTTDTQYF. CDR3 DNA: TGTGCCAGCAGCCAGGGCAGTACCACAGATACGCAGTATTTT. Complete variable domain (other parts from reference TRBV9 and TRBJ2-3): DSGVTQTPKHLITATGQRVTLRCSPRSGDLSVYWYQQSLDQGLQFLIQYYNGEERAKGNILERFSAQQFPDLHSELNLSSLELGDSALYFCASSQGSTTDTQYFGPGTRLTVL.

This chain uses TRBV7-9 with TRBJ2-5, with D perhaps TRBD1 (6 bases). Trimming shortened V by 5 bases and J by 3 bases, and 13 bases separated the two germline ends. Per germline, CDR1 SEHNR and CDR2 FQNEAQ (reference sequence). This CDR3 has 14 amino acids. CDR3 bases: TGTGCCAGCAGCGCTAGGACAGCTAAAGAGACCCAGTACTTC. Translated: CASSARTAKETQYF. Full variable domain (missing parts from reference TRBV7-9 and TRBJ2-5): DTGVSQNPRHKITKRGQNVTFRCDPISEHNRLYWYRQTLGQGPEFLTYFQNEAQLEKSRLLSDRFSAERPKGSFSTLEIQRTEQGDSAMYLCASSARTAKETQYFGPGTRLLVL.

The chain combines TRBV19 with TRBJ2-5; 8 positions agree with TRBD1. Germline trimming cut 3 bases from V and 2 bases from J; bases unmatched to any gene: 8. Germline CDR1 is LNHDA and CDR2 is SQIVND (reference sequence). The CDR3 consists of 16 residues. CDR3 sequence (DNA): TGTGCCAGTAGTATCGTGTCCGGACAGGGTCAAGAGACCCAGTACTTC. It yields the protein CASSIVSGQGQETQYF.

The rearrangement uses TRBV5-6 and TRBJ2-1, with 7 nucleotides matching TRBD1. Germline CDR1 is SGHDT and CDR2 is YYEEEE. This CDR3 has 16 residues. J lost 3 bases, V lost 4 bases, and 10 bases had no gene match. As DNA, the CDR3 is TGTGCCAGCAGCAACCCCCGGACAGGAGACTACAATGAGCAGTTCTTC. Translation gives CASSNPRTGDYNEQFF.

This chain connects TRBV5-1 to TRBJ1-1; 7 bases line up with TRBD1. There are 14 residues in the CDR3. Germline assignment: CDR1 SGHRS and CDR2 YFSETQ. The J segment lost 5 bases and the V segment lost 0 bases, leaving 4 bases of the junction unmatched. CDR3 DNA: TGCGCCAGCAGCTTGGAGGGGGCAGGAACTGAAGCTTTCTTT. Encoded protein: CASSLEGAGTEAFF.

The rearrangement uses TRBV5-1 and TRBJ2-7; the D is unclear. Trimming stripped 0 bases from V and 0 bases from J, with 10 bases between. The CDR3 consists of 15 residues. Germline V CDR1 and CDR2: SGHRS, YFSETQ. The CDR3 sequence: CASSLGGTGSYEQYF. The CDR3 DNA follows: TGCGCCAGCAGCTTGGGAGGTACGGGCTCCTACGAGCAGTACTTC.

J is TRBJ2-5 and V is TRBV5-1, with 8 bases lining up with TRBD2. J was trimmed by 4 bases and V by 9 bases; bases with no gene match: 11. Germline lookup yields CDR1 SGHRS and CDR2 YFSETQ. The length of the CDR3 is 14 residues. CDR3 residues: CATGRGLAGETQYF. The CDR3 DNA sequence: TGCGCCACTGGTCGTGGGCTAGCGGGAGAGACCCAGTACTTC.

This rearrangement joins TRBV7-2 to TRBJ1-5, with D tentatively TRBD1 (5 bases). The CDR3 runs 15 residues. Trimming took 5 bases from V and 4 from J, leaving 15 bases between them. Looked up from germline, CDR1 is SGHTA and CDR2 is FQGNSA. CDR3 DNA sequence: TGTGCCAGCAGCCGACAGATCCACCAGAATCAGCCCCAGCATTTT. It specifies CASSRQIHQNQPQHF.

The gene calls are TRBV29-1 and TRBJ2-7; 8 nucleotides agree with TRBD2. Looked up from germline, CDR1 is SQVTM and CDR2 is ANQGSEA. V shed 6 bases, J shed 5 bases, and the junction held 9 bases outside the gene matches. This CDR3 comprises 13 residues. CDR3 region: CSVSGLARNEQYF. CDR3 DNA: TGCAGCGTAAGCGGACTAGCTCGGAACGAGCAGTACTTC.

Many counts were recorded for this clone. This chain's CDR3 is CASSPTSGDNEQFF. The DNA for the CDR3 is TGTGCCAGCTCACCGACTAGCGGAGACAATGAGCAGTTCTTC. This chain joins TRBV18 and TRBJ2-1, with TRBD2 matching 9 bases. After removal of 3 bases from V and 5 bases from J, the junction contained 2 bases not matched to a gene. This CDR3 is 14 amino acids long. CDR1 KGHSH and CDR2 LQKENI come from the germline V gene. Full variable domain (outside the CDR3, taken from reference TRBV18 and TRBJ2-1): NAGVMQNPRHLVRRRGQEARLRCSPMKGHSHVYWYRQLPEEGLKFMVYLQKENIIDESGMPKERFSAEFPKEGPSILRIQQVVRGDSAAYFCASSPTSGDNEQFFGPGTRLTVL.

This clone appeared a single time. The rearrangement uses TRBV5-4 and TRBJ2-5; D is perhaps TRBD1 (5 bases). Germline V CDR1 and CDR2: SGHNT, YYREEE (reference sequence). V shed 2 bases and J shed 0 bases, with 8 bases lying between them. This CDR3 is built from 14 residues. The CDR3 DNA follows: TGTGCCAGCAGCTTATTGACAGACCAAGAGACCCAGTACTTC. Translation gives CASSLLTDQETQYF. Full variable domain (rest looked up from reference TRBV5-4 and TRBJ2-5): ETGVTQSPTHLIKTRGQQVTLRCSSQSGHNTVSWYQQALGQGPQFIFQYYREEENGRGNFPPRFSGLQFPNYSSELNVNALELDDSALYLCASSLLTDQETQYFGPGTRLLVL.

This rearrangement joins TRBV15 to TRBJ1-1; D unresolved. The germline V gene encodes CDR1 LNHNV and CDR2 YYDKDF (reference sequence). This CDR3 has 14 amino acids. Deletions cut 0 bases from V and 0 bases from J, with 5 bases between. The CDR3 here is CATSRDPMNTEAFF. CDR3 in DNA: TGTGCCACCAGCAGAGATCCCATGAACACTGAAGCTTTCTTT.

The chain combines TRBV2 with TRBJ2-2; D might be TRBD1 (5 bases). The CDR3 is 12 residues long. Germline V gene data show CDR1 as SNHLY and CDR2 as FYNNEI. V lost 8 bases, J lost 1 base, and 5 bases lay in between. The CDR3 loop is CASDRNTGELFF. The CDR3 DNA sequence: TGTGCCAGCGACAGGAACACCGGGGAGCTGTTTTTT.